A single sample gave rise to the 27 T cell receptor beta chains below, sequenced in a study of response to subunit inactivated influenza vaccine. One entry per CDR3 protein, called by TCRdb with MiXCR from the RT-PCR reads. The sample holds 500,000 to 600,000 distinct CDR3 sequences, over 9.5% seen once. Here the sequenced sample was PBMCs from blood, taken on the day of vaccination. The receptors derive from a man over 45 who received an inactivated influenza vaccine.

J is TRBJ2-4 and V is TRBV20-1; 7 bases map to TRBD2. This CDR3 region has 17 residues. Germline-derived CDR1 and CDR2 are DFQATT and SNEGSKA (reference sequence). The V segment lost 6 bases and the J segment 1 base; nucleotides outside the gene matches: 15. CDR3 in amino acids: CSALERGQLGAKNIQYF. The CDR3, as DNA: TGCAGTGCCCTTGAGCGGGGTCAACTAGGGGCCAAAAACATTCAGTACTTC.

This clonotype was seen repeatedly, ten times or more. V is TRBV15 and J is TRBJ1-5; D is possibly TRBD1 (5 bases). The CDR3 has 14 amino acids. The ends were cut back, 3 bases at V and 6 bases at J, with 12 bases in the middle. The germline V gene encodes CDR1 LNHNV and CDR2 YYDKDF (reference sequence). The CDR3: CATSRDIPSQPQHF. The CDR3 region has the DNA TGTGCCACCAGCAGGGACATCCCCAGTCAGCCCCAGCATTTT.

This clonotype occurred many times. This chain uses TRBV13 with TRBJ2-3; TRBD2 aligns across 12 bases. The J segment lost 11 bases and the V segment lost 1 base, leaving 10 bases of the junction unmatched. There are 16 residues in the CDR3. Germline CDR1 is PRHDT and CDR2 is FYEKMQ (reference sequence). This CDR3 is CASSLVWTSGTPKQYF. The DNA for the CDR3 is TGTGCCAGCAGCTTAGTATGGACTAGCGGGACCCCGAAGCAGTATTTT.

This clonotype was counted only a few times. V and J are TRBV4-3 and TRBJ2-5, with D possibly TRBD2 on 6 matching bases. The ends were cut back, 0 bases at V and 5 bases at J, with 13 bases in the middle. The CDR3 sequence is 15 residues long. Germline V gene lookup returns CDR1 LGHNA and CDR2 YSLEER. This CDR3 is CASSQDFFRGETQYF. The CDR3 region has the DNA TGCGCCAGCAGCCAAGATTTTTTTCGGGGGGAGACCCAGTACTTC.

This clonotype was counted a few times. The chain carries TRBV15 and TRBJ2-7; 14 bases fit TRBD2. There are 16 residues in the CDR3. V shed 9 bases, J shed 5 bases, and the junction held 12 bases outside the gene matches. Germline V gene data show CDR1 as LNHNV and CDR2 as YYDKDF (reference sequence). The DNA of the CDR3 is TGTGCCACGAAGAGGGGGGGACTAGCGGGAGCTAACGAGCAGTACTTC. Its protein product is CATKRGGLAGANEQYF. The full variable domain, in which reference TRBV15 and TRBJ2-7 provide the parts outside the CDR3, is DAMVIQNPRYQVTQFGKPVTLSCSQTLNHNVMYWYQQKSSQAPKLLFHYYDKDFNNEADTPDNFQSRRPNTSFCFLDIRSPGLGDTAMYLCATKRGGLAGANEQYFGPGTRLTVT.

The rearrangement links TRBV20-1 to TRBJ2-1, with D possibly matching TRBD2 (6 bases). The V gene lost 6 bases and the J gene lost 0 bases, with 12 bases spanning the gap. This CDR3 comprises 14 residues. CDR1 DFQATT and CDR2 SNEGSKA come from the germline V gene (reference sequence). As DNA, the CDR3 is TGCAGTGCGCGGGACTTGAGCTCCTACAATGAGCAGTTCTTC. Its protein is CSARDLSSYNEQFF.

CDR3 sequence reads: CSADRVKGITEAFF. CDR3 DNA: TGCAGTGCCGACAGGGTGAAGGGTATCACTGAAGCTTTCTTT. The chain links TRBV20-1 to TRBJ1-1; TRBD1 matches 7 bases. This CDR3 is 14 amino acids long. In germline, CDR1 is DFQATT, CDR2 SNEGSKA (reference sequence). After removal of 6 bases from V and 4 bases from J, the junction contained 11 bases not matched to a gene.

This clonotype occurred a few times. CDR3 protein: CAWTSGTSGANEQFF. The CDR3 DNA is TGTGCCTGGACGAGCGGGACTAGCGGTGCCAATGAGCAGTTCTTC. This rearrangement joins TRBV30 to TRBJ2-1, with TRBD2 identical over 11 bases. Looked up from germline, CDR1 is GTSNPN and CDR2 is SVGIG (reference sequence). V was clipped by 4 bases and J by 6 bases; unmatched bases: 8. The CDR3 runs to 15 residues.

The chain recombines TRBV7-9 with TRBJ2-7, with 11 positions matching TRBD2. The V gene end was trimmed by 5 bases and the J gene end by 2 bases; junction bases not matched to a gene: 5. The CDR3 consists of 15 residues. Looked up from germline, CDR1 is SEHNR and CDR2 is FQNEAQ (reference sequence). CDR3 sequence reads: CASSPGLAVAYEQYF. In DNA, the CDR3 is TGTGCCAGCAGCCCGGGACTAGCGGTCGCCTACGAGCAGTACTTC. The full variable domain, completed using reference TRBV7-9 and TRBJ2-7, is DTGVSQNPRHKITKRGQNVTFRCDPISEHNRLYWYRQTLGQGPEFLTYFQNEAQLEKSRLLSDRFSAERPKGSFSTLEIQRTEQGDSAMYLCASSPGLAVAYEQYFGPGTRLTVT.

In its sample, this clonotype was seen a few times. This chain uses TRBV7-2 with TRBJ1-1, with D possibly TRBD1 on 6 matching bases. This CDR3 contains 15 residues. V was trimmed by 5 bases and J by 6 bases, leaving 19 bases between them. Per germline, CDR1 SGHTA and CDR2 FQGNSA. CDR3 region: CASSPSTGQSAEAFF. The CDR3 DNA is TGTGCCAGCAGCCCGTCGACAGGACAGTCGGCTGAAGCTTTCTTT.

In this sample, this clonotype turned up a few times. This chain joins TRBV5-1 and TRBJ1-3; TRBD1 is a possible D gene (5 bases). Germline values: CDR1 SGHRS, CDR2 YFSETQ. The CDR3 has 17 residues. Trimming removed 0 bases at V and 2 bases at J, with 15 bases between. CDR3 bases: TGCGCCAGCAGCTTGGAGCCCCCCAAGGGGACTGGAAACACCATATATTTT. Translation gives CASSLEPPKGTGNTIYF.

This clonotype appeared many times. The chain links TRBV12-3 or TRBV12-4 to TRBJ2-5, with 7 bases fitting TRBD1. The CDR3 covers 13 residues. V trimming: 4 bases; J trimming: 5 bases; junction bases outside the gene matches: 4. The CDR3 sequence is CASSSTGMETQYF. The CDR3 region has the DNA TGTGCCAGCAGTTCGACAGGGATGGAGACCCAGTACTTC.

For this clonotype: This sequence may be a read error, since a much larger clone differs from it by one base. The CDR3 here is CASSPRDTNLQETQCF. CDR3 in DNA: TGTGCCAGCAGCCCCCGGGACACAAATCTCCAAGAGACCCAGTGCTTC. The J gene is TRBJ2-5, the V gene TRBV3-1; a possible D gene is TRBD1 (6 bases). Germline assignment: CDR1 LGHDT and CDR2 YNNKEL (reference sequence). This CDR3 is built from 16 residues.

Regarding this clonotype: One junction end does not reproduce the germline sequence, and a read error may be involved. The J gene is TRBJ2-3, the V gene TRBV6-5; the match to TRBD1 covers 8 bases. This CDR3 comprises 13 residues. Germline CDR1 and CDR2: MNHEY and SVGAGI. The CDR3 DNA follows: TGTGCCAGCAGTTACTCTAACCAGGGGGCGACTATTTTT. Its protein product is CASSYSNQGATIF.

This clonotype was seen ten or more times. The V and J genes are TRBV6-5 and TRBJ1-5; possibly TRBD1 for D (6 bases). Germline CDR1 and CDR2: MNHEY and SVGAGI. CDR3 length: 14 amino acids. Trimming stripped 2 bases from V and 1 base from J, with 6 bases between. The CDR3 region is CASSYRGSNQPQHF. CDR3 in DNA: TGTGCCAGCAGTTACAGGGGGAGCAATCAGCCCCAGCATTTT.

The sample holds a few counts of this clonotype. This chain joins TRBV4-1 and TRBJ2-7; the D gene is possibly TRBD2 (5 bases). This CDR3 spans 15 amino acids. Trimming cost V 3 bases and J 4 bases, with 16 bases left between them. CDR1 is MGHRA, CDR2 YSYEKL, per germline. The CDR3 loop is CASSQETRGWYEQYF. In DNA form, the CDR3 reads TGCGCCAGCAGCCAGGAGACCCGGGGTTGGTACGAGCAGTACTTC.

This clonotype was counted many times. The rearrangement uses TRBV27 and TRBJ2-2; D is unclear. The V gene's germline CDR1 is MNHEY and CDR2 SMNVEV (reference sequence). The CDR3 consists of 16 residues. V shed 1 base and J shed 2 bases, with 11 bases lying between them. CDR3: CASSLLSRVNTGELFF. In DNA, the CDR3 is TGTGCCAGCAGTTTATTATCGCGAGTAAACACCGGGGAGCTGTTTTTT.

This clonotype appeared many times. V usage is TRBV20-1 and J usage is TRBJ1-2, with D unresolved. The length of the CDR3 is 10 residues. CDR1 is DFQATT, CDR2 SNEGSKA, per germline (reference sequence). The V and J ends lost 1 base and 7 bases respectively, with 4 bases between them. The CDR3 coding sequence is TGCAGTGCTAGAGGACTTGGCTACACCTTC. This sequence encodes CSARGLGYTF.

This clonotype was observed many times. The chain joins TRBV7-2 to TRBJ1-2; the D is unclear. The CDR3 is 13 amino acids. V was shortened by 7 bases and J by 1 base, with 10 bases between the two germline ends. Germline V gene data show CDR1 as SGHTA and CDR2 as FQGNSA. The CDR3 DNA reads TGTGCCAGCACCGGGTCGATTAACTATGGCTACACCTTC. It specifies CASTGSINYGYTF.

This clonotype was recorded many times. This chain links TRBV5-6 with TRBJ2-4; D is unclear. CDR1 is SGHDT, CDR2 YYEEEE, per germline. V gave up 0 bases and J gave up 0 bases, with 4 bases separating them. CDR3 size: 14 residues. This chain's CDR3 is CASSLGLAKNIQYF. Written as DNA, the CDR3 is TGTGCCAGCAGCTTGGGATTAGCCAAAAACATTCAGTACTTC.

The chain has TRBV15 and TRBJ1-5, with 7 bases matching TRBD1. After removal of 5 bases from V and 6 bases from J, the junction contained 4 bases not matched to a gene. In germline, CDR1 is LNHNV, CDR2 YYDKDF (reference sequence). The CDR3 has 13 residues. The CDR3 coding sequence is TGTGCCACCAGCCCGGACAGGTTTCAGCCCCAGCATTTT. Amino acids: CATSPDRFQPQHF.

This clonotype was counted at least ten times. The V and J genes are TRBV7-9 and TRBJ1-5, with TRBD1 matching over 7 bases. CDR1 and CDR2 (germline): SEHNR, FQNEAQ (reference sequence). The CDR3 spans 15 residues. V gave up 6 bases and J gave up 2 bases; unmatched junction bases: 7. The CDR3 DNA reads TGTGCCAGCAGTCGTACCGGACAGGGCAATCAGCCCCAGCATTTT. Translation: CASSRTGQGNQPQHF.

This clonotype has just a few counts. The chain couples TRBV20-1 to TRBJ2-3; TRBD2 matches 12 bases. This CDR3 is 14 amino acids long. The germline V gene has CDR1 DFQATT and CDR2 SNEGSKA (reference sequence). V was pared by 3 bases and J by 6 bases, with 4 bases of the junction left unmatched. The CDR3, as DNA: TGCAGTGCTAGCCTAGCGGGGGGGAGGGATACGCAGTATTTT. This translates into CSASLAGGRDTQYF.

This clonotype occurred many times. The chain combines TRBV12-3 or TRBV12-4 with TRBJ2-4; weak D call: TRBD2 (7 bases). This CDR3 is 14 amino acids long. The V end was cut by 2 bases, the J end by 5 bases, with 10 bases between. CDR3 DNA: TGTGCCAGCAGTTTACAGGGGAGGGAAAACATTCAGTACTTC. It encodes CASSLQGRENIQYF.

The V gene is TRBV6-5, the J gene TRBJ1-3, with TRBD1 identical over 7 bases. Germline-derived CDR1 and CDR2 are MNHEY and SVGAGI. V gave up 3 bases and J gave up 2 bases; unmatched junction bases: 4. The CDR3 consists of 15 residues. The CDR3 DNA follows: TGTGCCAGCAGTTATATGACAGGGACTGGAAACACCATATATTTT. It specifies CASSYMTGTGNTIYF.

The sample holds one count of this clonotype. The chain has TRBV20-1 and TRBJ2-7; perhaps D is TRBD1 or TRBD2 (5 bases each). The CDR3 contains 12 residues. CDR1 is DFQATT, CDR2 SNEGSKA, per germline (reference sequence). Trimming cost V 3 bases and J 5 bases, with 11 bases left between them. CDR3 region: CSASGGRDEQYF. The CDR3 DNA sequence: TGCAGTGCTAGTGGGGGAAGGGACGAGCAGTACTTC.

This clonotype appeared many times. The chain links TRBV29-1 to TRBJ2-3, with a weak D call TRBD1 (6 bases). V lost 8 bases, J lost 3 bases, and 6 bases lay in between. CDR1 and CDR2 (germline): SQVTM, ANQGSEA. The CDR3 covers 10 residues. The CDR3 loop is CSTGTDTQYF. CDR3 in DNA: TGCAGCACAGGGACAGATACGCAGTATTTT.